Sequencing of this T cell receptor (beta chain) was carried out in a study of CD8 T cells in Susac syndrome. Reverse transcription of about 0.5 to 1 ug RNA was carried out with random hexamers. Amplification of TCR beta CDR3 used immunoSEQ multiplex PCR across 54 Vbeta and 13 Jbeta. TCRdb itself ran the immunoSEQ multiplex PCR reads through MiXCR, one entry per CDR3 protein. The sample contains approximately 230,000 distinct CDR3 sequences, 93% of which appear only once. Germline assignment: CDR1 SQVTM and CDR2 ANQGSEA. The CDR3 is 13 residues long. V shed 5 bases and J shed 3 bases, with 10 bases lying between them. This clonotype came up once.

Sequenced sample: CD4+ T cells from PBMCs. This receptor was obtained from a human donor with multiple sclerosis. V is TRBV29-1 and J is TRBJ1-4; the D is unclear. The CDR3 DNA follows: TGCAGCGTTCAACTCGGTGCTAATGAAAAACTGTTTTTT. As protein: CSVQLGANEKLFF.